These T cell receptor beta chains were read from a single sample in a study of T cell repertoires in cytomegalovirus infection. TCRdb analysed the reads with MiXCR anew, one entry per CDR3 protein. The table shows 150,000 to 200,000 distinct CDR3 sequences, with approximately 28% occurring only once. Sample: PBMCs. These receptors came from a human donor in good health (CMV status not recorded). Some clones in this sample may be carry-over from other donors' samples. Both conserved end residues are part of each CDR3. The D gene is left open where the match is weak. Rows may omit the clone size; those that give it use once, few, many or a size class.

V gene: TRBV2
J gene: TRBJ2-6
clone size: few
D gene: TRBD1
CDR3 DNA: TGTGCCAGCACCCGGACAGGGTCTGGGGCCAACGTCCTGACTTTC
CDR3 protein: CASTRTGSGANVLTF

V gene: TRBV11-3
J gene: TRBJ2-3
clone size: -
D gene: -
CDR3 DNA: TGTGCCAGCAGCCCCGGAGGGGGGCCCACAGATACGCAGTATTTT
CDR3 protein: CASSPGGGPTDTQYF

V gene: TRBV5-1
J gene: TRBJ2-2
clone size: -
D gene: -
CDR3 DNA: TGCGCCAGCATGGACACCGGGGAGCTGTTTTTT
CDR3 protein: CASMDTGELFF

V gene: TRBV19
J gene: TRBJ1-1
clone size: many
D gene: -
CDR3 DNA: TGTGCCAGTAATCAGAATCGGTACAACGCTGAAGCTTTCTTT
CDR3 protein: CASNQNRYNAEAFF

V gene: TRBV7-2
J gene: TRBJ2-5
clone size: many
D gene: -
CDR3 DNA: TGTGCCAGCAGCCTACCCATAACACTAGCACCACAAGAGACCCAGTACTTC
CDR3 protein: CASSLPITLAPQETQYF

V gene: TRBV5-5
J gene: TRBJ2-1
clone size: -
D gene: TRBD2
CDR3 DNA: TGTGCCAGCAGCTCAACGCGGGGGGAGCAGTTCTTC
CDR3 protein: CASSSTRGEQFF

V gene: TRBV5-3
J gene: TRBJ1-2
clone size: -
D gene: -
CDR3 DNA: TGTGCCAGCAGCTTGACAGGCTCTAACTATGGCTACACCTTC
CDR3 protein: CASSLTGSNYGYTF

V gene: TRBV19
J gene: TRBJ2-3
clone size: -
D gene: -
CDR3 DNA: TGTGCCAGTAGTTTAGGTGCCGAACAGTCCACAGATACGCAGTATTTT
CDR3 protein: CASSLGAEQSTDTQYF

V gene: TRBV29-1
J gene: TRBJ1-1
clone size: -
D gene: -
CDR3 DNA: TGCAGCTCAGGGAGGCTGAACACTGAAGCTTTCTTT
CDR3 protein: CSSGRLNTEAFF

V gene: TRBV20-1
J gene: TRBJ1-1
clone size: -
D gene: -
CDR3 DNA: TGCAGTGGAATGATCAGCGGTCTGAACACTGAAGCTTTCTTT
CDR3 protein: CSGMISGLNTEAFF

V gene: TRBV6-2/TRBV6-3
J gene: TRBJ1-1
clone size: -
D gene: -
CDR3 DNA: TGTGCCAGCAGTTACCTCGGATCGACTCGGGGGAACACTGAAGCTTTCTTT
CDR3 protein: CASSYLGSTRGNTEAFF

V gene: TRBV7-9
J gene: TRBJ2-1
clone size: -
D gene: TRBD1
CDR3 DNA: TGTGCCAGCAGCTTTTGGGGGGGACAGGGCCACAATGAGCAGTTCTTC
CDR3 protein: CASSFWGGQGHNEQFF

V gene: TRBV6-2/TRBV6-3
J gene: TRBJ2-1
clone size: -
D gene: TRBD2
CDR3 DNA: TGTGCCAGCGGGCGGGGGGGCTTTAGCTCCTACAATGAGCAGTTCTTC
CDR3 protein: CASGRGGFSSYNEQFF

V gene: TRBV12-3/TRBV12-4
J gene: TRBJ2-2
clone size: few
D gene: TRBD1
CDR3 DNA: TGTGCCAGCTTGGGACAGGGGGCGATCGGGGAGCTGTTTTTT
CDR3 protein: CASLGQGAIGELFF

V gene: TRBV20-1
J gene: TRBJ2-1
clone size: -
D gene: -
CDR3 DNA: TGCAGTGCTAGGACAGCGAAAGACTACAATGAGCAGTTCTTC
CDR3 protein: CSARTAKDYNEQFF

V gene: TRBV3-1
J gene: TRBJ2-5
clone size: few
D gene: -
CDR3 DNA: TGTGCCAGCAGCCAAGGTGTGGGGCGAGAGACCCAGTACTTC
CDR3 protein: CASSQGVGRETQYF

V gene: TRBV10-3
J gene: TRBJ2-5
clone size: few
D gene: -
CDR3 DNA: TGTGCCATCAGTGAGTCCCAGGGGCATGAGACCCAGTACTTC
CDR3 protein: CAISESQGHETQYF

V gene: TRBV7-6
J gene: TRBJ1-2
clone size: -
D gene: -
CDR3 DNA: TGTGCCAGCGGACCGGGACGCCACTATGGCTACACCTTC
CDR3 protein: CASGPGRHYGYTF

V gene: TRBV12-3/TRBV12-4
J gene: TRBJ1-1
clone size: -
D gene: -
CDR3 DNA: TGTGCCAGCAGTCCCGTGGGCCTGAACACTGAAGCTTTCTTT
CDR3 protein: CASSPVGLNTEAFF

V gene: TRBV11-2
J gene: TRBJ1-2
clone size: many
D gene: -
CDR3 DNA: TGTGCCAGCAGCCCCTGGGCGCAGGGCTATGGCTACACCTTC
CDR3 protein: CASSPWAQGYGYTF

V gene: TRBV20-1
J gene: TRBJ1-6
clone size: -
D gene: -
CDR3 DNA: TGCAGTGCTAGAGCCTTGCAAGTCAATTCACCCCTCCACTTT
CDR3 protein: CSARALQVNSPLHF

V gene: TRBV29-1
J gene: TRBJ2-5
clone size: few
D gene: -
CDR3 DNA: TGCAGCGTTGAAGACCCCCAGGCAGGTCGGGAGACCCAGTACTTC
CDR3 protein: CSVEDPQAGRETQYF

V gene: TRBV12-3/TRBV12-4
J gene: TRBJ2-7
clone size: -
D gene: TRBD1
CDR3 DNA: TGTGCCAGCAGTTTAAAGGGACAGGGGGTCCACGAGCAGTACTTC
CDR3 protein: CASSLKGQGVHEQYF

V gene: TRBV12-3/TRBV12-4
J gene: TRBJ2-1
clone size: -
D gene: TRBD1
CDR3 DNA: TGTGCCAGCAGCTGGGGACAGGGAGTATCCAATGAGCAGTTCTTC
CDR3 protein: CASSWGQGVSNEQFF

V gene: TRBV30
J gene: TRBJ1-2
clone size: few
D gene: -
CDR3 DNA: TGTGCCTGGAGTACCATAACAGGGAAGGTTTATGGCTACACCTTC
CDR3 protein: CAWSTITGKVYGYTF

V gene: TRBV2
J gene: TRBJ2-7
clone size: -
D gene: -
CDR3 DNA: TGTGCCAGCAGTGAGGAAGGGGCGTCCTACGAGCAGTACTTC
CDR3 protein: CASSEEGASYEQYF

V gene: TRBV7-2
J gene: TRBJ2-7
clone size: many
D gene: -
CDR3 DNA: TGTGCCAGCAGCTTTGACAGGTCAAGCTCCTACGAGCAGTACTTC
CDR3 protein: CASSFDRSSSYEQYF

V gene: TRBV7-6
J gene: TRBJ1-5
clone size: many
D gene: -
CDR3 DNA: TGTGCCAGCAGTCCCGGGGGGGCGGATCAGCCCCAGCATTTT
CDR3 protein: CASSPGGADQPQHF

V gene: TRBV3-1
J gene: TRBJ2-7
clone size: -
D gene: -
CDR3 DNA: TGTGCCAGCAGCCGCACCAGGGAACAATCCTACGAGCAGTACTTC
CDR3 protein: CASSRTREQSYEQYF

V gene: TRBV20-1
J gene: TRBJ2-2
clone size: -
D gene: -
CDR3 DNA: TGCAGTGCTAGTGGAGCCGGGGAGCTGTTTTTT
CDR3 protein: CSASGAGELFF

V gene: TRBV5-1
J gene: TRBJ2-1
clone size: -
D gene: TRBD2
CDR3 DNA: TGCGCCAGCAGCTTAAAAAGCGCCGGGCGGGGGGATGAGCAGTTCTTC
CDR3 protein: CASSLKSAGRGDEQFF

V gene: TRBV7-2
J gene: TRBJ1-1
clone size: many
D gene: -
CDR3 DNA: TGTGCCAGCAGCCAACCGACGGAGGCTGAAGCTTTCTTT
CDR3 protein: CASSQPTEAEAFF

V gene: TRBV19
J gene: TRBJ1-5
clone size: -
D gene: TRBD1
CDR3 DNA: TGTGCCAGCTCCGACAGGGGGCAACAGCCCCAGCATTTT
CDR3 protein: CASSDRGQQPQHF

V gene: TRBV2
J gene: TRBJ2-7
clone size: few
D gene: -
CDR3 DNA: TGTGCCAGCAGTGAGACACCCCCCTCCTACGAGCAGTACTTC
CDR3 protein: CASSETPPSYEQYF

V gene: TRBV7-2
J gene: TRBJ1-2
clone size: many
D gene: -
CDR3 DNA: TGTGCCAGCAGCTTAGAGGGAGGGGGGAGCTATGGCTACACCTTC
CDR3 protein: CASSLEGGGSYGYTF

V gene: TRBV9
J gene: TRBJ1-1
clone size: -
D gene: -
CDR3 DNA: TGTGCCAGCAGCATAACAGGGTTGGAGAACACTGAAGCTTTCTTT
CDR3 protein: CASSITGLENTEAFF

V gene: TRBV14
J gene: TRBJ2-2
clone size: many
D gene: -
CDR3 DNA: TGTGCCAGCAGCACCGACAGATTCTCCGGGTCCTCGGAGCTGTTTTTT
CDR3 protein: CASSTDRFSGSSELFF

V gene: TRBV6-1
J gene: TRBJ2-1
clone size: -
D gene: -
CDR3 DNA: TGTGCCAGCAGCGGGACCCCGGGGGTCGATGAGCAGTTCTTC
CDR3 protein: CASSGTPGVDEQFF

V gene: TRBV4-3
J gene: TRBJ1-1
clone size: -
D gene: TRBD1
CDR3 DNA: TGCGCCAGCAGCCAAGGGGGACAGGAAAAGTTCACTGAAGCTTTCTTT
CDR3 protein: CASSQGGQEKFTEAFF

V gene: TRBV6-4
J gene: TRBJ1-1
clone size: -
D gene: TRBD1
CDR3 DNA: TGTGCCAGCAGTGTTCGGACAGGGGGGACTGAAGCTTTCTTT
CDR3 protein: CASSVRTGGTEAFF

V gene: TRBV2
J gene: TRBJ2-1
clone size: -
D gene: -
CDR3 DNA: TGTGCCAGCAGGAGGGACGGCGACAATGAGCAGTTCTTC
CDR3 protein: CASRRDGDNEQFF

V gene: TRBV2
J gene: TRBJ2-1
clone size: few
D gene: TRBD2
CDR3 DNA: TGTGCCAGCAGGGGGGCTAGCGGGGGGAGTGGTGAGCAGTTCTTC
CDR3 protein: CASRGASGGSGEQFF

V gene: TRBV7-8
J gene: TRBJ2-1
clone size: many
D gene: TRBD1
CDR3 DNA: TGTGCCAGCAGCTTAAGAGTTACGGACAGGGTGAATGAGAATGAGCAGTTCTTC
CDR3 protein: CASSLRVTDRVNENEQFF

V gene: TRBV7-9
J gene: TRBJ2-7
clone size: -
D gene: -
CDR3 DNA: TGTGCCAGCAGCCTGAACGGGGAGTCGCCGTACTTC
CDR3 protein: CASSLNGESPYF

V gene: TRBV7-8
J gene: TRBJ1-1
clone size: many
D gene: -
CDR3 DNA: TGTGCCAGCACCAAAAGGAGGGACCGAATGAACACTGAAGCTTTCTTT
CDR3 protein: CASTKRRDRMNTEAFF

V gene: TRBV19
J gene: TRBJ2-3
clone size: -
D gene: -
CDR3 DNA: TGTGCCAGTGGTGAGGGGTACACAGATACGCAGTATTTT
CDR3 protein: CASGEGYTDTQYF

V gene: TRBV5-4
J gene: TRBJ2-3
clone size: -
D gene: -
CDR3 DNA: TGTGCCAGCAGCCCGGACAGTTTATCTAGCACAGATACGCAGTATTTT
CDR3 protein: CASSPDSLSSTDTQYF

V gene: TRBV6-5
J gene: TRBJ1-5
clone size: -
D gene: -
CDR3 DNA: TGTGCCAGCAGGCCTATGAGCAATCAGCCCCAGCATTTT
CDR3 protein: CASRPMSNQPQHF